This T cell receptor beta chain originates from a study of T-cell reconstitution after alpha-beta-depleted transplantation in children. This clonotype was detected only a few times. The library targeted TCRbeta and was prepared with unique molecular identifiers. TCRdb reprocessed the PCR reads with MiXCR, giving one entry per CDR3 protein. The data show around 380,000 distinct CDR3 sequences, with roughly 10% seen just once and 5% to 6.5% held by the top ten. The CDR3 spans 12 residues. V was cut by 3 bases and J by 3 bases, with 3 bases left in between. The sequenced sample was PBMCs from the stem cell graft donor, obtained from the stem cell graft. This chain links TRBV12-3 or TRBV12-4 with TRBJ2-4; D not resolved. The clonotype comes from a human donor who donated a stem cell graft to a child with acute myeloid leukemia. This chain's CDR3 is CASSFNKNIQYF. The CDR3 DNA follows: TGTGCCAGCAGTTTTAACAAAAACATTCAGTACTTC.